One and the same sample provided the 15 T cell receptor beta chains below, sequenced in a study of identical twins (dated by TCRdb to the mid-2010s). Libraries came from 5' RACE. Sequenced using an Illumina HiSeq 2000. TCRdb reprocessed the public reads (quality trimming at Q25 with fastp, clone calling with MiXCR) and kept in-frame beta chains. Identical CDR3 proteins give one entry, which carries the most common genes and DNA. The sample table lists over 200,000 distinct CDR3 sequences, about 11% of them with a count of one. 9% to 10% of the sample goes to the ten largest clones. Sample: memory T cells sorted from blood. This sample's cell subset or site label indicates: CD45RO+ enriched T cells. These TCRs come from a man over 45 in good health.

The chain links TRBV4-3 to TRBJ1-4; D not certain. The CDR3 spans 18 residues. Germline CDR1 is LGHNA and CDR2 is YSLEER. V lost 1 base to trimming and J lost 0 bases, with 15 bases between them. Here the CDR3 reads CASSQVIPNMATNEKLFF. For the CDR3, the DNA is TGCGCCAGCAGCCAAGTTATCCCTAACATGGCAACTAATGAAAAACTGTTTTTT.

This clonotype was counted many times. The rearrangement links TRBV10-3 to TRBJ2-3; no clear D. In germline, CDR1 is ENHRY, CDR2 SYGVKD. V was trimmed by 5 bases and J by 5 bases, leaving 11 bases between them. The CDR3 is 13 amino acids. CDR3 DNA: TGTGCCATCAGTCTCCGAGTCGAAGATACGCAGTATTTT. This encodes CAISLRVEDTQYF.

This clonotype was seen repeatedly, ten times or more. The chain has TRBV20-1 and TRBJ2-3, with D perhaps TRBD2 (7 bases). Deletions cut 5 bases from V and 4 bases from J, with 16 bases between. Germline assignment: CDR1 DFQATT and CDR2 SNEGSKA (reference sequence). CDR3 size: 14 residues. The CDR3 protein is CSAGGGSGADTQYF. The DNA of the CDR3 is TGCAGTGCTGGGGGGGGCAGCGGCGCAGATACGCAGTATTTT.

This clonotype was seen only once. The rearrangement joins TRBV4-2 to TRBJ2-1, with 9 nucleotides matching TRBD1. J gave up 14 bases and V 3 bases, and 8 bases lay outside the gene matches. The CDR3 is made up of 13 amino acids. CDR1 LGHNA and CDR2 YNFKEQ come from the germline V gene. The CDR3 bases are TGTGCCAGCAGCCAGGATAGACAGGGGGAAAAGTTCTTC. It is translated as CASSQDRQGEKFF.

This clonotype occurred a few times. The chain has TRBV29-1 and TRBJ2-1, with D unresolved. CDR3 length: 12 amino acids. Trimming removed 3 bases from V and 9 bases from J, with 12 bases in between. Germline V gives CDR1 SQVTM, CDR2 ANQGSEA. The CDR3 DNA follows: TGCAGCGTTGACCCGAAGCTTGGTGAGCAGTTCTTC. As protein: CSVDPKLGEQFF.

About this clonotype: One end of the junction fails to match germline, which may point to a read error. This chain joins TRBV7-7 and TRBJ2-5; 10 nucleotides agree with TRBD2. Germline V gene data show CDR1 as SSHAT and CDR2 as FNYEAQ (reference sequence). The CDR3 has 15 residues. CDR3 loop: CASSFQRGGGETQYF. The CDR3 bases are TGTGCTAGCAGCTTCCAGCGGGGGGGCGGGGAGACCCAGTACTTC.

The chain links TRBV12-3 or TRBV12-4 to TRBJ2-7; 12 positions agree with TRBD2. The junction had 18 bases not matched to a gene; V was cut back by 3 bases and J by 6 bases. The CDR3 extends over 19 amino acids. The CDR3 here is CASSFTLGASGGATGEQYF. As DNA, the CDR3 is TGTGCCAGCAGTTTCACCCTCGGGGCTAGCGGGGGGGCGACAGGCGAGCAGTACTTC.

This chain joins TRBV20-1 and TRBJ2-2; the D gene could be TRBD1 or TRBD2 (6 bases each). This CDR3 is 14 amino acids long. V was trimmed by 2 bases and J by 4 bases, leaving 11 bases between them. Germline CDR1 reads DFQATT; CDR2 reads SNEGSKA (reference sequence). The CDR3 coding sequence is TGCAGTGCTAGAAAGGGGGGTGGCACCGGGGAGCTGTTTTTT. Translation gives CSARKGGGTGELFF.

This clonotype was counted a few times. The chain is built from TRBV2 and TRBJ1-6; no clear D gene. The ends were cut back, 7 bases at V and 3 bases at J, with 10 bases in the middle. This CDR3 spans 14 amino acids. CDR1 and CDR2 (germline): SNHLY, FYNNEI. CDR3 nucleotides: TGTGCCAGCACAATGGCAGACTATAATTCACCCCTCCACTTT. It codes for CASTMADYNSPLHF.

This clonotype was seen a handful of times. This chain connects TRBV6-5 to TRBJ2-1; D is uncertain. This CDR3 has 15 amino acids. Trimming pared 1 base from V and 0 bases from J, leaving 7 bases between. From germline, CDR1 is MNHEY and CDR2 SVGAGI. CDR3: CASSYLQPSYNEQFF. For the CDR3, the DNA is TGTGCCAGCAGTTACTTACAACCCTCCTACAATGAGCAGTTCTTC.

At least ten counts were recorded for this clonotype. The chain recombines TRBV5-1 with TRBJ2-5, with TRBD1 matching 10 bases. This CDR3 has 14 residues. Looked up from germline, CDR1 is SGHRS and CDR2 is YFSETQ. Trimming at V came to 4 bases and at J to 4 bases, leaving 4 bases not matched to a gene. The CDR3 nucleotides are TGCGCCAGCAGCAAGACAGGGGGCATAGAGACCCAGTACTTC. Its translation: CASSKTGGIETQYF.

This sequence joins TRBV28 and TRBJ2-7; 10 bases align to TRBD2. The ends lost 6 bases at V and 4 bases at J; junction bases unmatched: 12. The CDR3 has 16 amino acids. Germline V gene lookup returns CDR1 MDHEN and CDR2 SYDVKM. The DNA of the CDR3 is TGTGCCAGCAGCCCACTTAGCGGGAGGCCGAGATACGAGCAGTACTTC. This translates into CASSPLSGRPRYEQYF.

This chain uses TRBV12-3 or TRBV12-4 with TRBJ2-1; 8 bases align to TRBD1. The CDR3 spans 16 residues. Trimming at V came to 3 bases and at J to 0 bases, leaving 4 bases not matched to a gene. The CDR3 region is CASSFPTGGSYNEQFF. In DNA form, the CDR3 reads TGTGCCAGCAGTTTCCCCACAGGGGGCTCCTACAATGAGCAGTTCTTC.

This CDR3 reads CASRGTGVVSPLHF. The CDR3 nucleotides are TGTGCCAGCAGGGGGACAGGGGTAGTTTCACCCCTCCACTTT. The rearrangement uses TRBV28 and TRBJ1-6, with TRBD1 matching over 10 bases. This CDR3 is 14 amino acids long. From germline, CDR1 is MDHEN and CDR2 SYDVKM. The V segment lost 6 bases and the J segment 9 bases; nucleotides outside the gene matches: 5.

The chain employs TRBV7-9 and TRBJ2-7; 8 bases are a match to TRBD1. The ends lost 5 bases at V and 3 bases at J; junction bases unmatched: 9. CDR1 is SEHNR, CDR2 FQNEAQ, per germline (reference sequence). CDR3 size: 15 residues. For the CDR3, the DNA is TGTGCCAGCAGCCCTGGCGCAGGGGGCGACTACGAGCAGTACTTC. Translated, it gives CASSPGAGGDYEQYF.